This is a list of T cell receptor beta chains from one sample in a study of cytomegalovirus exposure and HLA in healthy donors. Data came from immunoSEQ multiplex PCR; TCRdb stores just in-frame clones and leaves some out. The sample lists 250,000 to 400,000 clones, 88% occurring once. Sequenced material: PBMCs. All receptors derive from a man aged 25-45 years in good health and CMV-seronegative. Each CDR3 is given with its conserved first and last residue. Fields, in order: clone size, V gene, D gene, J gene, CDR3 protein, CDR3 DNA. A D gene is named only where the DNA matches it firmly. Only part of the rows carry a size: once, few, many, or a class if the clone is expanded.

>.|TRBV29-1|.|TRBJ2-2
CSVRSEGDTGELFF
TGCAGCGTTAGAAGCGAGGGCGACACCGGGGAGCTGTTTTTT
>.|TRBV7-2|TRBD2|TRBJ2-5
CASSLRGGLAGLQETQYF
TGTGCCAGCAGCTTACGAGGGGGACTAGCGGGGCTCCAAGAGACCCAGTACTTC
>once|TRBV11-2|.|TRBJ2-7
CASVTGGVGEQYF
TGTGCCAGCGTAACCGGGGGAGTCGGCGAGCAGTACTTC
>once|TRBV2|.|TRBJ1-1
CASSGHRRNTEAFF
TGTGCCAGCAGTGGTCACAGGAGGAACACTGAAGCTTTCTTT
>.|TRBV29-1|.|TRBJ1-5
CSVGEGDQPQHF
TGCAGCGTGGGTGAGGGGGATCAGCCCCAGCATTTT
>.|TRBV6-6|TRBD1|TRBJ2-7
CASKFPGQGYEQYF
TGTGCCAGCAAATTCCCGGGACAGGGCTACGAGCAGTACTTC
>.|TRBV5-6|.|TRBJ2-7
CASRSVDISYEQYF
TGTGCCAGCAGGTCGGTCGACATATCCTACGAGCAGTACTTC
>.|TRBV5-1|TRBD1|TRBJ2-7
CASSPGQGYSEQYF
TGCGCCAGCAGCCCGGGACAGGGTTATAGCGAGCAGTACTTC
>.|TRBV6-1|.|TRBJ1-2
CASSFTGTNYGYTF
TGTGCCAGCAGTTTTACAGGGACTAACTATGGCTACACCTTC
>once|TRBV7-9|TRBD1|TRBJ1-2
CASRNDRGHGYTF
TGTGCCAGCAGGAACGACAGGGGTCATGGCTACACCTTC
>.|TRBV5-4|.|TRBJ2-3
CASSLGTRTDTQYF
TGTGCCAGCAGCTTGGGGACACGCACAGATACGCAGTATTTT
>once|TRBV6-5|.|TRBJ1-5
CASSYEGAGQPQHF
TGTGCCAGCAGTTACGAGGGCGCCGGACAGCCCCAGCATTTT
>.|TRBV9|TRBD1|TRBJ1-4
CASSTWTGEKLFF
TGTGCCAGCAGCACGTGGACAGGGGAAAAACTGTTTTTT
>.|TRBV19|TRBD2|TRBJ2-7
CASSIRTSGASYEQYF
TGTGCCAGTAGTATCAGGACTAGCGGGGCCTCCTACGAGCAGTACTTC
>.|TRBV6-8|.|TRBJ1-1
CASTTIIGGTEAFF
TGTGCCAGCACTACAATCATAGGGGGAACTGAAGCTTTCTTT
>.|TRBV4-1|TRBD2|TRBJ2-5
CASSQPAGAEETQYF
TGCGCCAGCAGCCAACCAGCGGGGGCGGAGGAGACCCAGTACTTC
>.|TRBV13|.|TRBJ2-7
CASSLGAREYEQYF
TGTGCCAGCAGCTTAGGAGCCAGGGAATACGAGCAGTACTTC
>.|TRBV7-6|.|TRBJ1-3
CASSQPGGVSGNTIYF
TGTGCCAGCAGCCAGCCGGGGGGGGTCTCTGGAAACACCATATATTTT
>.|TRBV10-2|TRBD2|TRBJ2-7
CASRGLAGGKEQYF
TGCGCCAGCAGGGGACTAGCGGGGGGGAAGGAGCAGTACTTC
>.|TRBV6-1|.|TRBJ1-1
CASSEISNTEAFF
TGTGCCAGCAGTGAAATATCCAACACTGAAGCTTTCTTT
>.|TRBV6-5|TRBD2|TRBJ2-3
CASSWGLAGGDDTQYF
TGTGCCAGCAGTTGGGGACTAGCGGGGGGGGATGATACGCAGTATTTT
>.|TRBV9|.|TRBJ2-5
CASSVGGRAGETQYF
TGTGCCAGCAGCGTAGGGGGCAGGGCCGGGGAGACCCAGTACTTC
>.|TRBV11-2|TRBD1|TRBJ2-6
CASSLSSDRGLGGANVLTF
TGTGCCAGCAGCTTAAGTTCCGACAGGGGGCTAGGCGGGGCCAACGTCCTGACTTTC
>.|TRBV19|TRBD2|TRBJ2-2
CASRGTSGVTNTGELFF
TGTGCCAGTAGAGGGACTAGCGGGGTAACGAACACCGGGGAGCTGTTTTTT
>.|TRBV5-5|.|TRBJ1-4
CASSHEVNEKLFF
TGTGCCAGCAGCCATGAGGTTAATGAAAAACTGTTTTTT
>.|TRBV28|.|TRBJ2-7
CASRSGQNTPKQYF
TGTGCCAGCAGGTCAGGGCAGAATACCCCTAAGCAGTACTTC
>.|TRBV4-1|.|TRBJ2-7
CASSPRDNSYEQYF
TGCGCCAGCAGCCCCCGGGACAACTCCTACGAGCAGTACTTC
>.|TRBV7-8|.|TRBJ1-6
CASSLGSGQHSPLHF
TGTGCCAGCAGCTTAGGTTCCGGACAGCATTCACCCCTCCACTTT
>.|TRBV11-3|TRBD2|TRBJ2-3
CASSLELAGGTDTQYF
TGTGCCAGCAGCTTAGAACTAGCGGGGGGCACAGATACGCAGTATTTT
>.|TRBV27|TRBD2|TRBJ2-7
CASSFGGARDYEQYF
TGTGCCAGCAGTTTCGGGGGGGCTCGGGACTACGAGCAGTACTTC
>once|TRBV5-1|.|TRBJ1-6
CASSLASGSPLHF
TGCGCCAGCAGCTTGGCCAGTGGTTCACCCCTCCACTTT
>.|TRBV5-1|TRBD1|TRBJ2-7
CASSNTDRGPSYEQYF
TGCGCCAGCAGCAATACGGACAGGGGTCCTTCCTACGAGCAGTACTTC
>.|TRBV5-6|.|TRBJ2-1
CASRISGRYNEQFF
TGTGCCAGCAGAATCAGCGGGCGTTACAATGAGCAGTTCTTC
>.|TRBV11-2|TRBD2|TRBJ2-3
CASSSRTSGGAYRDTQYF
TGTGCCAGCAGCTCCCGGACTAGCGGGGGGGCCTATCGAGATACGCAGTATTTT
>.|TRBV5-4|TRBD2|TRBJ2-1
CASSLGGGGAYNEQFF
TGTGCCAGCAGCTTGGGAGGCGGGGGGGCCTACAATGAGCAGTTCTTC
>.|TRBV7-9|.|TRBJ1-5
CASSLGGGQPQHF
TGTGCCAGCAGCTTAGGGGGCGGCCAGCCCCAGCATTTT
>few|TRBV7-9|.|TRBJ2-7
CASSPFFSYEQYF
TGTGCCAGCAGCCCATTTTTCTCCTACGAGCAGTACTTC
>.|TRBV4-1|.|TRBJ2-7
CASSQDRRGGYEQYF
TGCGCCAGCAGCCAAGATCGGAGGGGGGGCTACGAGCAGTACTTC
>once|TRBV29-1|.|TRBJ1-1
CSVEDRNRAGLRTEAFF
TGCAGCGTTGAAGATCGTAATCGGGCAGGGCTGCGTACTGAAGCTTTCTTT
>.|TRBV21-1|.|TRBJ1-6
CASSPYESVFGSQNSPLHF
TGTGCCAGCAGCCCTTACGAATCGGTCTTTGGGAGCCAGAATTCACCCCTCCACTTT
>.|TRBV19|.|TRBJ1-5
CASRPDYSNQPQHF
TGTGCCAGTAGGCCAGATTATAGCAATCAGCCCCAGCATTTT
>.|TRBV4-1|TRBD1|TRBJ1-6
CASSRSTGVGSPLHF
TGCGCCAGCAGCCGTTCGACAGGGGTAGGATCACCCCTCCACTTT
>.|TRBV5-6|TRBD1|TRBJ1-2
CASSRDRDYGYTF
TGTGCCAGCAGTCGGGACAGGGACTATGGCTACACCTTC
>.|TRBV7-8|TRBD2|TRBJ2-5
CASSQGTSGGAEETQYF
TGTGCCAGCAGCCAAGGGACTAGCGGGGGGGCTGAAGAGACCCAGTACTTC
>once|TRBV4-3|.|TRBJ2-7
CASSQDQSGRYEQYF
TGCGCCAGCAGCCAAGATCAAAGCGGGCGCTACGAGCAGTACTTC
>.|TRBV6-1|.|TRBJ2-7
CASSDRGHEQYF
TGTGCCAGCAGTGACAGGGGCCACGAGCAGTACTTC
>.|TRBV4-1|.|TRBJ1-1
CASTHPGMNTEAFF
TGCGCCAGCACCCATCCGGGGATGAACACTGAAGCTTTCTTT
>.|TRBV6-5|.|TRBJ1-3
CASFRGPGGNTIYF
TGTGCCAGCTTTCGAGGGCCGGGGGGAAACACCATATATTTT
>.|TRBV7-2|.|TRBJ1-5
CASSSESGLINQPQHF
TGTGCCAGCAGCTCAGAATCAGGGTTGATCAATCAGCCCCAGCATTTT
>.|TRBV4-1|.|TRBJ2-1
CASRLDLYNEQFF
TGCGCCAGTAGACTAGACCTCTACAATGAGCAGTTCTTC
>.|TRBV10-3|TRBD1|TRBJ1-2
CAIGQGPTLDYGYTF
TGTGCCATCGGACAGGGTCCGACCCTAGACTATGGCTACACCTTC
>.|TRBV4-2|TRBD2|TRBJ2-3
CASSPPTSGGDTSTDTQYF
TGTGCCAGCAGCCCCCCGACTAGCGGGGGGGATACTAGCACAGATACGCAGTATTTT
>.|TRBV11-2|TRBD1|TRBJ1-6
CASSTGTGHYNSPLHF
TGTGCCAGCAGCACCGGGACAGGGCATTATAATTCACCCCTCCACTTT
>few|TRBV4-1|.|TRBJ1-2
CASSQEFTGSYGYTF
TGCGCCAGCAGCCAAGAGTTTACGGGGTCCTATGGCTACACCTTC
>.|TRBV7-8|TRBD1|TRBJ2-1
CASSLGTGGLNEQFF
TGTGCCAGCAGCTTAGGGACAGGGGGCTTAAATGAGCAGTTCTTC
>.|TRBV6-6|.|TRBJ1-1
CASSPHRSLNTEAFF
TGTGCCAGCAGTCCTCACAGGAGCTTGAACACTGAAGCTTTCTTT
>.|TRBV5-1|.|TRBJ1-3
CASRASSSGNTIYF
TGCGCCAGCCGAGCGTCCTCCTCTGGAAACACCATATATTTT
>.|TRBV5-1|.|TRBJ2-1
CASSFSSSYNEQFF
TGCGCCAGCAGCTTCAGTTCCTCCTACAATGAGCAGTTCTTC
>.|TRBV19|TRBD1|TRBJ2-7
CASSTAGGSYEQYF
TGTGCCAGTAGTACCGCAGGGGGCTCCTACGAGCAGTACTTC
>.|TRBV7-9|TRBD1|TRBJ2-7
CASSSDRDSYEQYF
TGTGCCAGCAGCAGCGACAGGGACTCCTACGAGCAGTACTTC